The sequence of this T cell receptor beta chain was determined in a study of response to subunit inactivated influenza vaccine. TCRdb called the RT-PCR reads again in MiXCR, with one record for every CDR3 protein. The sample has approximately 500,000 distinct CDR3 sequences; around 15% are singletons. Regarding this clonotype: Antigen unknown.

General study results and limits: There was a suggestion from the authors that each seasonal influenza vaccination recruits few new T cells.

Per germline, CDR1 SGHRS and CDR2 YFSETQ. V shed 4 bases, J shed 8 bases, and the junction held 8 bases outside the gene matches. The CDR3 runs 14 residues. This sequence originates from a man aged 50-59 years who received an inactivated influenza vaccine. The V call is TRBV5-1, the J call TRBJ2-4; 8 bases map to TRBD2. The specimen comprised PBMCs from blood, sampled approximately 12 days after vaccination. This CDR3 is CASSPGGDLDIQYF. As DNA, the CDR3 is TGCGCCAGCAGCCCGGGGGGGGATTTGGACATTCAGTACTTC.